Each of the 30 T cell receptor beta chains below was sequenced from the same sample in a study of tumor-infiltrating lymphocytes in primary liver carcinoma. From unsorted bulk tissue weighing 20-30 mg, DNA and RNA were co-extracted. Total RNA (around 510 ng) served as template for TCR beta cDNA synthesis primed by a constant-region primer. Researchers made the TCR beta libraries by running three nested multiplex PCR rounds with slightly modified ARM-PCR. In the first two PCR rounds, TRBV1-TRBV30 forward primers were paired with a C-beta reverse primer, and each round lasted around 10 cycles. TCRdb re-called the multiplex PCR reads through MiXCR, storing one row per CDR3 protein. The profile shows some 51,000 distinct CDR3 sequences, about 80% of them singletons. The sequencing input was liver tumor tissue from sampling region 3. Specified subset: tumor region T3, left-lateral pole. The origin of the receptors is a man aged 35 to 55 with primary liver carcinoma and hepatitis B virus infection.

With respect to this clonotype: One end of the junction does not line up with germline, which may come from a read error. V and J are TRBV12-3 or TRBV12-4 and TRBJ2-7; D remains ambiguous. This CDR3 has 13 residues. The CDR3 region is CTSFVGYGYEQYF. Written as DNA, the CDR3 is TGTACCAGTTTTGTAGGGTACGGGTACGAGCAGTACTTC.

This rearrangement joins TRBV9 to TRBJ1-2; D remains unclear. The CDR3 runs to 16 residues. Trimming took 4 bases from V and 1 from J, leaving 17 bases between them. The germline CDR1 and CDR2 sequences are SGDLS and YYNGEE. In DNA form, the CDR3 reads TGTGCCAGCAGCTACGACCCGAAACAGTTTAACTATGGCTACACCTTC. This codes for CASSYDPKQFNYGYTF.

In regard to this clonotype: At one end, the junction sequence differs from germline, possibly due to a read error. The chain employs TRBV5-4 and TRBJ2-5; no definite D call. Germline values: CDR1 SGHNT, CDR2 YYREEE (reference sequence). The CDR3 has 14 amino acids. The CDR3 nucleotides are TGTGCAAGCGTAAAGGACGGACGCCAAGAGAACCAGTACTTC. Translated, it gives CASVKDGRQENQYF.

The V gene is TRBV4-1, the J gene TRBJ2-7; TRBD1 might be the D (6 bases). Trimming removed 1 base from V and 7 bases from J, with 14 bases in between. Germline loops: CDR1 MGHRA, CDR2 YSYEKL. This CDR3 contains 14 residues. CDR3 protein: CASSQGGLGHEQYF. CDR3 bases: TGCGCCAGCAGCCAAGGGGGGCTTGGTCATGAGCAGTACTTC.

Turning to this clonotype: A read error may explain this, as a much larger clone is one base away. The chain couples TRBV28 to TRBJ2-3, with 7 bases that match TRBD2. CDR3 length equals 14 residues. Germline CDR1 reads MDHEN; CDR2 reads SYDVKM. Written as DNA, the CDR3 is TGTGCCAGCACCGGGAGCGGGACGGCAGAAACGCAGTATTTT. Translation: CASTGSGTAETQYF.

Details on this clonotype: A much larger clone differs from this one at a single base, so this may be a read error. The chain is built from TRBV20-1 and TRBJ2-2; 7 bases line up with TRBD1. The CDR3 contains 13 residues. Germline V lookup: CDR1 DFQATT, CDR2 SNEGSKA (reference sequence). In DNA form, the CDR3 reads TGCAGAGCTGGGACAGAAAACACCGGGGAGCTGTTTTTT. Translation: CRAGTENTGELFF.

A word on this clonotype: The CDR3 carries no conserved terminal phenylalanine or tryptophan, so it likely arises from a read error. This chain connects TRBV4-1 to TRBJ2-1; 13 nucleotides agree with TRBD2. Germline CDR1 reads MGHRA; CDR2 reads YSYEKL. The CDR3 has 16 residues. Here the CDR3 DNA reads TGCGCCAACAGCCAAGGGACTAGCGGGACCTACAATGAGCAGTTCTTA. Translation gives CANSQGTSGTYNEQFL.

This rearrangement joins TRBV29-1 to TRBJ1-1; D ambiguous. The CDR3 runs 13 residues. Per the germline V gene, CDR1 is SQVTM and CDR2 is ANQGSEA. CDR3 amino acids: CGASEARSTEAFF. The CDR3 DNA reads TGCGGCGCATCGGAAGCGAGGAGCACTGAAGCTTTCTTT.

Of note for this clonotype: At one end the junction does not follow the germline gene, possibly because of a read error. V and J are TRBV6-1 and TRBJ1-2; 7 nucleotides align to TRBD1. Germline CDR1 and CDR2: MNHNS and SASEGT. The CDR3 runs 13 residues. As DNA, the CDR3 is TGTGCCAGAAGCCGACAGGGAGACTATGACTACACCTTC. Protein: CARSRQGDYDYTF.

This clonotype was counted many times. The rearrangement uses TRBV10-2 and TRBJ2-1, with D perhaps matching TRBD2 (5 bases). Trimming left V 7 bases short and J 3 bases short, with 7 bases between. There are 12 residues in the CDR3. Looked up from germline, CDR1 is WSHSY and CDR2 is SAAADI. CDR3 amino acids: CASTGGYNEQFF. In nucleotides, the CDR3 is TGCGCCAGCACAGGAGGCTACAATGAGCAGTTCTTC.

Notes on this clonotype: An end of the junction differs from the germline gene, which may be a read error. The CDR3 sequence is CASSPRAGNTGELFF. CDR3 DNA sequence: TGTGCAAGCAGTCCTAGGGCCGGGAACACCGGGGAGCTGTTTTTT. The chain carries TRBV6-5 and TRBJ2-2; D is unresolved. This CDR3 is 15 amino acids long. Germline V CDR1 and CDR2: MNHEY, SVGAGI.

V and J are TRBV5-5 and TRBJ2-3, with D uncertain. Trimming took off 4 bases at V and 3 bases at J, with 12 bases between the two ends. The V gene's germline CDR1 is SGHKS and CDR2 YYEKEE (reference sequence). The CDR3 length is 14 residues. CDR3 amino acids: CASSPNVGTDTQYF. CDR3 coding DNA: TGTGCCAGCAGCCCTAACGTTGGGACAGATACGCAGTATTTT.

As regards this clonotype: Here the CDR3 omits its conserved ending phenylalanine or tryptophan, so a read error is the likely source. The chain is built from TRBV10-1 and TRBJ2-5; tentatively, D is TRBD1 or TRBD2 (5 bases each). The V end was cut by 4 bases, the J end by 5 bases, with 17 bases between. The CDR3 runs 15 residues. Germline V gene data show CDR1 as WNHNN and CDR2 as SYGVQD (reference sequence). The chain's CDR3 is CASSVRDGPRETQYI. The CDR3 coding sequence is TGCGCCAGCAGTGTAAGGGACGGCCCCAGGGAGACCCAGTACATC.

The chain links TRBV11-2 to TRBJ1-2; no reliable D call. The CDR3 spans 12 residues. CDR1 and CDR2 from the germline V gene are SGHAT and FQNNGV. Trimming took off 5 bases at V and 3 bases at J, with 7 bases between the two ends. CDR3 region: CASSERDYGYTF. The CDR3 DNA sequence: TGTGCCAGCAGCGAACGGGACTATGGCTACACCTTC.

With regard to this clonotype: An end of the junction does not agree with germline; a read error may underlie this. The chain couples TRBV11-2 to TRBJ2-2; D is perhaps TRBD2 (5 bases). The CDR3 loop spans 16 amino acids. Germline lookup yields CDR1 SGHAT and CDR2 FQNNGV. This CDR3 is CASSLVALTGTGELLF. As DNA, the CDR3 is TGTGCCAGCAGCTTAGTAGCGCTAACGGGAACCGGGGAGCTGCTTTTT.

The V and J genes are TRBV11-1 and TRBJ2-7; D ambiguous. There are 15 residues in the CDR3. Germline CDR1 SGHAT, CDR2 FQDESV (reference sequence). CDR3 amino acids: CTNSLEATVSYEQYF. The CDR3 DNA is TGTACTAACAGCTTAGAGGCAACCGTGTCCTACGAGCAGTACTTC.

The gene calls are TRBV12-3 or TRBV12-4 and TRBJ2-3; D not resolved. The V end lost 10 bases, the J end lost 3 bases, and 14 bases lay between the germline ends. The CDR3 loop spans 13 amino acids. Written as DNA, the CDR3 is TGTGCCAACAGCCCTGGGCGGACAGATACGCAGTATTTT. Translation gives CANSPGRTDTQYF.

Details on this clonotype: The germline gene is not matched at one end of the junction; a read error may be the cause. V usage is TRBV28 and J usage is TRBJ1-1; no definite D call. From germline, CDR1 is MDHEN and CDR2 SYDVKM. This CDR3 has 14 residues. The CDR3 here is CASSFVRMNAEAFF. The CDR3 DNA follows: TGTGCCAGCAGTTTCGTCAGGATGAACGCTGAAGCTTTCTTT.

In regard to this clonotype: At one end the junction does not follow the germline gene, possibly because of a read error. V and J are TRBV11-2 and TRBJ2-2; 10 bases agree with TRBD2. The CDR3 contains 17 residues. The V gene's germline CDR1 is SGHAT and CDR2 FQNNGV. The CDR3, as DNA: TGTGCCAGGAGCGGAGGACTAGCGGAGCGGAACACCGAGGAGCTGTCTTTT. Translating gives CARSGGLAERNTEELSF.

This clonotype was observed a handful of times. The chain links TRBV29-1 to TRBJ2-3; no clear D gene. V lost 8 bases and J 10 bases, leaving 13 bases between the germline ends. The germline CDR1 and CDR2 sequences are SQVTM and ANQGSEA. This CDR3 region has 10 residues. The CDR3 coding sequence is TGCAGCTTTGTTCAGCATTCGCAGTATTTT. This encodes CSFVQHSQYF.

Details on this clonotype: One end of the junction does not line up with germline, which may come from a read error. The chain couples TRBV28 to TRBJ2-2; D is perhaps TRBD1 (6 bases). The CDR3 has 15 amino acids. CDR1 and CDR2 (germline): MDHEN, SYDVKM. CDR3 DNA sequence: TGTGCCATCAGTACCCTGGACAGAACCAACGGGGAGCTGTTTTTT. Protein product: CAISTLDRTNGELFF.

Note on this clonotype: Since the CDR3 does not end with the conserved phenylalanine or tryptophan, this likely comes from a read error. The rearrangement links TRBV11-1 to TRBJ2-7; D unclear. Germline V CDR1 and CDR2: SGHAT, FQDESV (reference sequence). The CDR3 contains 15 residues. CDR3 coding DNA: TGTGCCAGCAGCTTAGAGTCAAGTGTCTCCTGCGAGCAGTACTTA. Amino acid sequence: CASSLESSVSCEQYL.

Points on this clonotype: One end of the junction fails to match germline, which may point to a read error. The CDR3 DNA sequence: TGTGCTAGCAGCTTAAATGATGCCTATGAGCCATTCTTC. The encoded protein is CASSLNDAYEPFF. The chain is built from TRBV11-2 and TRBJ2-1; unclear D gene. This CDR3 has 13 residues. The germline V gene has CDR1 SGHAT and CDR2 FQNNGV. The variable domain in full, with the rest retrieved from reference TRBV11-2 and TRBJ2-1, is EAGVAQSPRYKIIEKRQSVAFWCNPISGHATLYWYQQILGQGPKLLIQFQNNGVVDDSQLPKDRFSAERLKGVDSTLKIQPAKLEDSAVYLCASSLNDAYEPFFGPGTRLTVL.

This clonotype has just one count. The genes are TRBV5-4 and TRBJ2-2, with D possibly matching TRBD2 (6 bases). Trimming cost V 3 bases and J 1 base, with 10 bases left between them. The CDR3 spans 15 residues. Germline V lookup: CDR1 SGHNT, CDR2 YYREEE (reference sequence). This CDR3 is CASSYVGGNTGELFF. CDR3 sequence (DNA): TGTGCCAGCAGCTATGTGGGGGGGAACACCGGGGAGCTGTTTTTT. The full variable domain, with the rest looked up from reference TRBV5-4 and TRBJ2-2, is ETGVTQSPTHLIKTRGQQVTLRCSSQSGHNTVSWYQQALGQGPQFIFQYYREEENGRGNFPPRFSGLQFPNYSSELNVNALELDDSALYLCASSYVGGNTGELFFGEGSRLTVL.

This clonotype showed up just a few times. The chain joins TRBV19 to TRBJ1-5; possible D gene TRBD1, 5 bases. In germline, CDR1 is LNHDA, CDR2 SQIVND (reference sequence). Deletions cut 3 bases from V and 3 bases from J, with 6 bases between. There are 13 residues in the CDR3. In DNA form, the CDR3 reads TGTGCCAGTAGTATGGACACCAATCAGCCCCAGCATTTT. Encoded protein: CASSMDTNQPQHF.

Details on this clonotype: A junction boundary mismatches the germline segment, possibly from a read error. The chain has TRBV6-2 or TRBV6-3 and TRBJ2-1, with 8 positions matching TRBD2. CDR1 is MNHEY, CDR2 SVGEGT, per germline. The CDR3 sequence is 16 residues long. The CDR3 is CASSITGGVFFNGQLF. CDR3 DNA: TGTGCCAGCAGTATAACGGGAGGGGTTTTCTTTAATGGGCAACTCTTC.

This clonotype was seen once. The junction differs from germline at one of its ends, possibly a read error. V gene TRBV12-3 or TRBV12-4 combines with J gene TRBJ1-2, with D uncertain. The CDR3 contains 16 residues. The CDR3 DNA follows: TGTGCCAGCAGTTATTTCATTGGACCCGAATTCTATGACTACACCTTC. Translating gives CASSYFIGPEFYDYTF.

J is TRBJ2-7 and V is TRBV7-9; 7 bases match TRBD2. The CDR3 length is 14 residues. Germline V gene sequence: CDR1 SEHNR, CDR2 FQNEAQ (reference sequence). The CDR3 DNA reads TGTACCAACAGCTTAGGGGACTATTCCTACGAGCAGTACTTC. Amino acid sequence: CTNSLGDYSYEQYF.

The gene calls are TRBV29-1 and TRBJ2-3; TRBD2 agrees at 10 bases. CDR1 SQVTM and CDR2 ANQGSEA come from the germline V gene. The CDR3 is 17 amino acids. V lost 5 bases and J lost 3; bases outside the gene matches: 14. The chain's CDR3 is CSVFGLADRPSTDTQYF. Here the CDR3 DNA reads TGCAGCGTTTTCGGACTAGCGGACAGACCTAGTACAGATACGCAGTATTTT.

The rearrangement links TRBV29-1 to TRBJ2-1; TRBD2 agrees at 9 bases. V gave up 8 bases and J gave up 7 bases; unmatched junction bases: 12. The germline V gene encodes CDR1 SQVTM and CDR2 ANQGSEA. The CDR3 spans 14 residues. This chain's CDR3 is CSIGGLAIGNEQFF. The CDR3 nucleotides read TGCAGCATTGGAGGACTAGCGATCGGGAATGAGCAGTTCTTC.